This TCR beta chain was captured by sequencing in a study of cytomegalovirus exposure and HLA in healthy donors (dated by TCRdb to between 2016 and 2019). About the investigation overall: An earlier analysis of more than 550 of the donors reported 276 Gb of sequence data and 95 million to 120 million unique TCR beta sequences obtained from roughly 180 million T cells. An early release that covered some 640 HLA-typed donors contained approximately 300 gigabases of sequencing data and 80 million or so unique TCR sequences. The genetic ancestry cluster associated with self-reported Caucasian donors included about four fifths of the approximately 410 genotyped donors. The study aimed to test whether cataloging public T cell receptors could reveal signatures of past pathogen exposure. The study used immunosequencing to profile the T cell repertoires of some 600 subjects and linked those repertoires to cytomegalovirus serostatus. In addition to the first cohort of roughly 670 subjects, a separate validation cohort of around 110 different subjects was used. High-throughput TCR immunosequencing, statistical association of individual TCRs with disease status, and machine learning were combined to predict cytomegalovirus infection status. A later analysis re-examined previously published TCR beta repertoires from roughly 650 donors and added high-resolution HLA genotyping to investigate patterns of TCR occurrence. Rather than drawing on any new phenotypic data, the later analysis identified candidate immune exposures from TCR beta sequences and the way those sequences occurred across donors. In an earlier analysis of about 590 of the donors, high-throughput TCR beta sequencing was used to judge whether each TCR beta V gene segment behaved as functional or pseudogenic. Donor age, sex, ethnicity and CMV serostatus were compiled alongside the repertoire data. A later genetic analysis took genome-wide SNP genotypes for about three fifths of the 666 donors and used that subset as a discovery cohort. All discovery cohort repertoires had been generated on a single sequencing platform. HLA typing covered class I and class II loci at four-digit resolution. The number of donors typed differed by locus, with 629-630 for A, B, C, DRB1 and DQB1, around 500 for DQA1, 606 for DPA1, and some 440 for DPB1. Four or five DR-DQ haplotypes were handled as single units for association and clustering because linkage in the cohort was strong. On average, 235,054 unique TCR beta nucleotide sequences were sequenced per donor among 398 genotyped donors of the cohort, with 15% to 20% of those sequences being non-productive. The research as a whole found: At a false discovery rate of 0.05, a later analysis linked 16,000 or so TCR beta sequences to specific HLA alleles. Correlated functional status among segregating V segments might be attributable to linkage disequilibrium, but an unknown experimental factor could not be ruled out. In a later analysis, TCR association rates were found to vary across HLA loci, with the most associated TCRs seen for DRB1 alleles and the fewest for HLA-C alleles. In both the original and validation cohorts, the classifier was reported to diagnose cytomegalovirus status with high specificity and sensitivity. A group of highly shared sequence variants was considered likely to be a technical artifact of the sequencing pipeline. In an earlier analysis of some 500 of the donors, most TCR beta V segments appeared in productive rearrangements about 87% or about 30% of the time, broadly matching IMGT annotations. The authors suggested that the approach could potentially be generalized to other disease states and immunological phenotypes. Strong co-occurrence of HLA alleles, especially DR and DQ, made assigning TCR associations to individual alleles difficult. In a later genetic analysis, fewer N-insertions in productive TCRs were reported among donors in an Asian-associated ancestry cluster than the 666-donor mean. A few of the identified cytomegalovirus-associated TCR beta chains were confirmed in vitro to be specific for cytomegalovirus antigens. Roughly uniform sequencing depth across donors was assumed in presence/absence analyses, although this assumption may not hold. In the study, some 160 TCR beta chains were listed as associated with cytomegalovirus. Compared with equally common non-associated chains, HLA-associated TCR beta chains in a later analysis were more clonally expanded and had lower generation probabilities. Because HLA typing was unavailable for some donors at each locus, only the typed subset was used in association tests. V-gene and J-gene trimming of TCR beta chains was associated with a missense DCLRE1C variant in a later genetic analysis, and the association was replicated in an independent cohort. A later analysis reported that several top co-occurrence clusters appeared linked to parvovirus B19, influenza, CMV and Epstein-Barr virus. Some IMGT-functional V segments, including TRBV6-2 and TRBV6-3, could not be told apart with the 87-base-pair reads, so those segments were excluded. A further reported finding was that TCR beta sequences accurately predicted the HLA-A and HLA-B alleles for most subjects in the first cohort. The only immune exposure information available for the cohort was CMV serostatus. While some public TCRs were present in many individuals, most TCR sequences turned up only very rarely across donors. About 17 rarely observed V segments, including chromosome 9 orphons, were excluded from the earlier analysis of some 590 of the donors because counts were too low. In a later analysis, most CMV-associated TCR beta chains were found to appear HLA-restricted, with HLA associations seemingly driven largely by CMV exposure. In this cohort, only TCR beta chains were sequenced, and detectable features were limited by the absence of alpha or paired-chain data.

The protocol used for the library was the immunoSEQ multiplex PCR assay. For the multiplex PCR, a mixture combining 60 forward primers for TCR Vbeta segments and 13 reverse primers for TCR Jbeta segments was used. The CDR3 region of rearranged TCR beta genes was amplified from genomic DNA with a multiplex PCR assay. On the Illumina HiSeq System, the amplified TCR beta libraries were sequenced as 87-base-pair reads. In the paper's pipeline: In a later analysis, roughly 80 million unique TCR beta chains were counted across the 650 to 750 repertoires, and roughly 11 million of these chains were shared by at least two donors. A nearest-neighbor algorithm error-corrected the raw reads and collapsed the reads into unique sequences, merging closely related sequences to remove PCR and sequencing errors. V, D and J gene segments were assigned by aligning CDR3 sequences to IMGT reference sequences. For a sequence to be retained, at least a six-nucleotide match to both a V gene segment and a J gene segment was required. Rearrangements were called productive when the CDR3 lacked stop codons and stayed in frame with V and J; all others were non-productive. Following IMGT convention, CDR3 was defined as the stretch from the second conserved V-encoded cysteine to the conserved J-encoded phenylalanine. Sequences without an unambiguous match to a single V gene segment were excluded from the earlier analysis of approximately 560 of the donors. An earlier analysis of under 750 of the donors called V segments functional above 56.7% productive rearrangements and segregating when the between-donor standard deviation exceeded 5%. A statistical classification framework was built for diagnosing cytomegalovirus status from the catalog of TCR beta chain sequences. In a later analysis, TCR nucleotide sequences were compared against IMGT/GENE-DB human TR gene sequences so that V and J genes could be assigned. A later analysis assigned CDR3 sequences and most-parsimonious VDJ recombination scenarios with the TCRdist pipeline. In a later analysis, each TCR beta chain was defined by its CDR3 amino acid sequence together with its V-gene family, and reads lacking a unique V-gene family were excluded. To address suspected cross-contamination and a sequencing artifact, a later analysis removed a few hundred highly shared, low-generation-probability nucleotide sequences. In a later analysis, a clonal expansion index was calculated for each public chain from normalized within-repertoire ranks of inferred template counts. In a later analysis, generation probabilities were computed with a VDJ recombination model fitted to out-of-frame rearrangements, and the resulting probabilities were checked against IGoR. In a later analysis, TCR-TCR, TCR-HLA and TCR-CMV co-occurrence was scored with hypergeometric tests, and a repertoire-size bias correction was applied to TCR pairs. False discovery rates were estimated in a later analysis by permuting HLA or CMV assignments 20 times. A later analysis grouped co-occurring TCRs with DBSCAN, adding TCRdist sequence similarity when clustering within HLA-allele-positive subsets. For co-occurrence clustering, repertoires with fewer than 30,000 or more than 120,000 public chains were excluded, along with a handful of repertoires with anomalous nucleotide sharing. TCRdb obtained this table from immuneACCESS and retained in-frame rearrangements with V and J assigned. These tables miss some clones; where compared with another copy, unresolved V genes account for less than half of the shortfall, and the remainder is unexplained. The DNA was the basis for D and trimming; V, J and clone size are from that table. Within this sample are more than 95,000 clones, with 70% to 80% of them counted one time only. The top ten constitute 16% of the sample.

In total, roughly 710 healthy bone marrow donors made up the cohort. At the time of sampling, every cohort member was nominally healthy, though immune exposures that went unrecorded were likely present. The donor was CMV seropositive and was included in the group of 290 or so seropositive cohort members. Each donor provided a peripheral blood sample, and peripheral blood mononuclear cells were used for TCR beta sequencing. Genomic DNA was extracted from the blood cell samples with the Qiagen DNeasy Blood Extraction Kit. The germline V gene sets CDR1 to SNHLY and CDR2 to FYNNEI. The junction carries 14 bases between V and J, which are trimmed by 9 bases and 9 bases respectively. Taken from cysteine to phenylalanine, the CDR3 has 12 residues. The CDR3 DNA has 36 bases and is translated from base 1. Notes on this clone: Its antigen has not been determined. No base-level quality is on record; no much larger clone is a single base apart.

The V and J segments used are TRBV2 and TRBJ2-2; the D region possibly corresponds to TRBD1 (6 bases align). The sequenced material came from PBMCs. This TCR derives from a man aged 50 to 60 in good health and CMV-seropositive. The nucleotide sequence reads as follows: TGTGCCAGAGGGACATTCCCCCGGGAGCTGTTTTTT. Translated, it gives CARGTFPRELFF.